Detailed here is one TCR beta chain. This clone's antigen is unknown. No much larger clonotype is one base removed from it; base qualities were not supplied. The data belong to a study of blood T cells in healthy people across ages (dated by TCRdb to the mid-2010s). With respect to the entire study: In model experiments, template switching captured about one uniquely barcoded TCR beta cDNA molecule for every two T cells. Age-related changes in TCR beta repertoire diversity were measured in the study by deep sequencing normalized with unique cDNA molecular identifiers. The donors were divided into four age groups: young (average about 16 years), middle-aged (approximately 39), aged (approximately 59) and long-lived (roughly 88). To avoid experimental bias, donors of different ages were spread randomly across the sequencing lanes. The study analyzed two additional independent replicas of 1 million unique cDNA reads from the same blood draw for two donors, one aged 18 to 30 and one aged 80 or older.

V is cut back by 7 bases and J by 1 base, with 1 base in the junction unmatched. From the germline V gene (reference sequence), CDR1 is MNHNY and CDR2 is SVGAGI. The CDR3, cysteine through phenylalanine, is 13 amino acids long. Only CDR3 DNA remains: 39 bases, in frame from the first base. Overall results and qualifications from the work: Observed TCR beta diversity correlated strongly with the percentage of naive T cells measured by flow cytometry. Compared with the aged group, more naive CD4+ T cells, fewer expanded clones and increased TCR diversity were shown by the long-lived group, suggesting age selection. Because the CMV infection status of the donors was unknown, age-related changes in expanded clonotypes may potentially have been confounded. Estimates of total diversity based on one million sequenced T cells were considered lower bounds and underestimates. Conclusive comparison of naive and antigen-experienced compartments was prevented by the profiling of bulk unsorted PBMCs. Observed TCR beta diversity per million T cells fell roughly linearly with age, and a significant reduction was already apparent by age around 40.

Receptor libraries were prepared by 5' RACE. Sequencing instrument: Illumina HiSeq 2500. The second PCR ran for roughly 7 to 11 cycles and used a J-beta primer mix along with a sample-barcoded 5' primer. Each TCR beta cDNA molecule received a unique molecular identifier from a template-switch 5' adaptor carrying 12 random nucleotides. At least 3 million CDR3-containing paired-end reads were obtained from each sample. First-strand cDNA synthesis was performed from all RNA using the Mint cDNA synthesis kit, with priming by a TRBC-specific oligonucleotide. Following uracil-DNA glycosylase treatment, all cDNA underwent a first 18-cycle PCR with the universal primers M1SS and BC2_uni_R. The published analysis was carried out like this. Normalization of each sample was performed by random selection of 1 million high-quality reads, each carrying a distinct molecular identifier. Reads with shared molecular identifiers were discarded instead of being binned into consensus sequences. MiTCR, with a Q25 quality threshold and the strictest error-elimination algorithm, was used for CDR3 identification, clonotype clustering and error correction. A nonparametric unseen species model using Euler transformation provided a lower-bound estimate of total TCR beta diversity. TCRdb took the public reads, trimmed them with fastp at Q25, ran MiXCR for clone calling and kept in-frame beta chains. Entries that share a CDR3 protein sequence are merged under the most common genes and DNA. These V and J calls derive from TCRdb rather than the authors' analysis. In this sample the table shows approximately 810,000 distinct CDR3 sequences, 29% of which occur a single time. Clones ranked in the top ten supply around 16% of the sample.

The roughly 38 donors, aged about 6 to 100 years, were systemically healthy Caucasian individuals from Russia. Around 10 milliliters of peripheral blood were drawn from each donor into EDTA-treated Vacutainer tubes. Ficoll-Paque density-gradient centrifugation was used to isolate PBMCs, with at least 6.5 million per sample. Total RNA, at least 6 micrograms per sample, was extracted from PBMCs with Trizol reagent. For every donor, flow cytometry on a PBMC aliquot measured the percentage of naive CD45RAhigh/CD27high T cells. The sequencing sample was made of blood. Recombination connected TRBV6-6 to TRBJ1-1, with 9 bases in between that match TRBD1. The source of this sequence is a woman at least 80 years old in good health. The DNA sequence reads TGTGCCAGCACGGACAGGGGGAACACTGAAGCTTTCTTT. Its translation reads: CASTDRGNTEAFF.